The present entry profiles one T cell receptor (beta chain) with its context. This PCR relied on a set of 60 Vbeta primers and 13 Jbeta primers. Sequencing used immunoSEQ multiplex PCR; TCRdb keeps in-frame clones, though not all of them. The sample contains 150,000 to 250,000 clones, roughly 78% of which appear only once. The data were taken from a study of cytomegalovirus exposure and HLA in healthy donors. Germline V CDR1 and CDR2: SQVTM, ANQGSEA. The CDR3 covers 17 residues. J gave up 6 bases and V 6 bases, and 18 bases lay outside the gene matches. The J gene is TRBJ2-7, the V gene TRBV29-1; TRBD2 matches at 12 bases. This TCR was recovered from a woman aged 30 to 39 in good health and CMV-seropositive. The source material was PBMCs. The CDR3 reads CSVGASGRAIPPCEQYF. The CDR3 coding sequence is TGCAGCGTGGGGGCTAGCGGGAGGGCAATCCCACCATGCGAGCAGTACTTC.